The present T cell receptor beta chain was sequenced within a study of metastatic and nonmetastatic thyroid tumors. Overall study: Patients with malignant and benign thyroid disease provided blood and tumor or nodule tissue, whose repertoires were compared.

Study observations and caveats: Benign nodules reportedly had significantly lower TCR beta diversity than malignant thyroid tumors in blood and tumor.

The CDR3 extends over 13 amino acids. The V gene's germline CDR1 is SGHVS and CDR2 FQNEAQ. V gave up 5 bases and J gave up 5 bases, with 13 bases separating them. Until they underwent thyroid surgery, no patient had received any treatment. Methods used by the authors: Built for papillary thyroid cancer, a distant-metastasis classifier drew on CDR3 differences across clinicopathological groups. TCRdb re-called the PCR reads through MiXCR. The V and J calls shown here were made by TCRdb, not taken from the authors' results. The sample shows 50,000 or so clones, around 25% of them seen only once. As to this clone: What it recognizes is unknown.

V and J are TRBV7-8 and TRBJ2-7; TRBD1 or TRBD2 may be the D gene (5 bases each). The TCR sequence derives from a male donor with papillary thyroid cancer or a benign thyroid nodule (not recorded which). Some clones in this sample may be carry-over from other donors' samples. Sequenced: blood. The CDR3 bases are TGTGCCAGCAGCGGCTCGAGGGGAGACGAGCAGTACTTC. Translation gives CASSGSRGDEQYF. The whole variable domain, filled in from reference TRBV7-8 and TRBJ2-7, reads GAGVSQSPRYKVAKRGQDVALRCDPISGHVSLFWYQQALGQGPEFLTYFQNEAQLDKSGLPSDRFFAERPEGSVSTLKIQRTQQEDSAVYLCASSGSRGDEQYFGPGTRLTVT.